This T cell receptor beta chain appears in the sequencing data of a study of shared clonotypes between healthy human individuals. Overall study results and limits: Represented diversity, genetic and exposure-history alike, was limited by few donors.

V lost 4 bases, J lost 4 bases, and 14 bases stayed unmatched. Germline V CDR1 and CDR2: MNHEY, SMNVEV (reference sequence). The length of the CDR3 is 17 residues. Here immunoSEQ multiplex PCR was the method, and the copy in TCRdb shows in-frame clones only, minus some. The data show about 800,000 clones, with about 96% seen just once and roughly 0.23% held by the top ten. Naive-designated CD8 cells lacked CD45RO, were positively enriched for CCR7, and omitted terminally differentiated effector memory CD45RA+ cells. Points on this clone: Antigen unknown.

Sequences were obtained from naive CD8+ T cells sorted from blood. The chain uses TRBV27 and TRBJ1-1; 8 nucleotides align to TRBD1. The receptor was derived from a young man in good health. The CDR3 DNA reads as TGTGCCAGCAGTTATCGTCCAGGACAGGGAACTAGCACTGAAGCTTTCTTT. It is translated as CASSYRPGQGTSTEAFF.